These 25 T cell receptor beta chains originate from one sample sequenced in a study of T cells in narcolepsy. Using immunoSEQ multiplex PCR, the repertoire was profiled, and TCRdb retains in-frame clones only, with some absent. The sample has 25,000 to 35,000 clones, under 90% seen once; the top ten hold around 1.2%. Sequenced sample: CD45RA- memory CD4+ T cells from PBMCs. These receptors were taken from a human donor with narcolepsy.

The rearrangement joins TRBV29-1 to TRBJ2-7; TRBD1 might be the D (5 bases). This CDR3 contains 13 residues. CDR1 is SQVTM, CDR2 ANQGSEA, per germline. Trimming removed 3 bases from V and 6 bases from J, with 15 bases in between. CDR3 bases: TGCAGCGTTGACAGGCACAGGTCTGGCGAGCAGTACTTC. It codes for CSVDRHRSGEQYF.

This sequence joins TRBV9 and TRBJ2-2; D might be TRBD2 (6 bases). Trimming removed 3 bases at V and 2 bases at J, with 8 bases between. Looked up from germline, CDR1 is SGDLS and CDR2 is YYNGEE. This CDR3 is built from 14 residues. CDR3 residues: CASSGTTNTGELFF. In nucleotides, the CDR3 is TGTGCCAGCAGCGGGACTACCAACACCGGGGAGCTGTTTTTT.

The rearrangement joins TRBV5-8 to TRBJ1-1; possible D gene TRBD1, 5 bases. V was pared by 4 bases and J by 2 bases, with 15 bases between. The CDR3 totals 15 residues. Germline-derived CDR1 and CDR2 are SGHTS and YDEGEE. In DNA, the CDR3 is TGTGCCAGCAGCCCTAGCGGGGACTACAACACTGAAGCTTTCTTT. Translation gives CASSPSGDYNTEAFF.

The chain combines TRBV5-1 with TRBJ1-1; tentatively, D is TRBD1 (5 bases). Germline CDR1 is SGHRS and CDR2 is YFSETQ. The V end lost 4 bases, the J end lost 4 bases, and 17 bases lay between the germline ends. This CDR3 comprises 15 residues. The CDR3 sequence: CASSPNQGGGTEAFF. In nucleotides, the CDR3 is TGCGCCAGCAGCCCGAATCAGGGTGGGGGCACTGAAGCTTTCTTT.

The sample holds one count of this clone. The chain joins TRBV7-2 to TRBJ2-5; 8 nucleotides agree with TRBD1. There are 14 residues in the CDR3. Germline loops: CDR1 SGHTA, CDR2 FQGNSA. V lost 5 bases, J lost 5 bases, and 7 bases stayed unmatched. CDR3: CASSQTGERETQYF. The CDR3 DNA reads TGTGCCAGCAGCCAGACAGGGGAACGGGAGACCCAGTACTTC. The variable domain in full, with the rest retrieved from reference TRBV7-2 and TRBJ2-5, is GAGVSQSPSNKVTEKGKDVELRCDPISGHTALYWYRQSLGQGLEFLIYFQGNSAPDKSGLPSDRFSAERTGGSVSTLTIQRTQQEDSAVYLCASSQTGERETQYFGPGTRLLVL.

The rearrangement links TRBV6-6 to TRBJ1-3; 7 positions agree with TRBD1. Germline CDR1 is MNHNY and CDR2 is SVGAGI (reference sequence). The CDR3 extends over 16 amino acids. The V gene end was trimmed by 2 bases and the J gene end by 7 bases; junction bases not matched to a gene: 11. CDR3: CASSYNGRGRGNTIYF. CDR3 in DNA: TGTGCCAGCAGTTACAACGGGAGGGGGCGAGGTAACACCATATATTTT.

This rearrangement joins TRBV10-2 to TRBJ2-7; TRBD1 is a possible D gene (6 bases). Trimming took 8 bases from V and 3 from J, leaving 14 bases between them. Germline lookup yields CDR1 WSHSY and CDR2 SAAADI. The length of the CDR3 is 13 residues. Here the CDR3 DNA reads TGCGCCAGCTCAAGAGACAGGAACTACGAGCAGTACTTC. Its translation: CASSRDRNYEQYF.

The chain has TRBV2 and TRBJ1-6; TRBD1 might be the D (5 bases). The ends were cut back, 4 bases at V and 6 bases at J, with 13 bases in the middle. Germline V lookup: CDR1 SNHLY, CDR2 FYNNEI. The CDR3 loop spans 15 amino acids. The CDR3 coding sequence is TGTGCCAGCAGTGTTGGGGGGTTACCTAATTCACCCCTCCACTTT. Residues: CASSVGGLPNSPLHF.

The chain is built from TRBV6-1 and TRBJ2-5; 7 bases agree with TRBD1. Germline CDR1 is MNHNS and CDR2 is SASEGT. V gave up 6 bases and J gave up 5 bases; unmatched junction bases: 6. This CDR3 region has 13 residues. CDR3 loop: CASRRQGGETQYF. CDR3 in DNA: TGTGCCAGCAGGCGACAGGGTGGTGAGACCCAGTACTTC.

The chain couples TRBV18 to TRBJ2-4, with a possible D match to TRBD1 (5 bases). V shed 3 bases and J shed 3 bases, with 9 bases lying between them. The CDR3 has 14 residues. Per germline, CDR1 KGHSH and CDR2 LQKENI. The CDR3 nucleotides are TGTGCCAGCTCACCGGCCAGGGTCAAAAACATTCAGTACTTC. Its protein product is CASSPARVKNIQYF.

The table lists this clone with a count of one. This chain uses TRBV5-8 with TRBJ2-5; TRBD2 matches at 8 bases. The germline V gene encodes CDR1 SGHTS and CDR2 YDEGEE. V lost 4 bases and J lost 4; bases outside the gene matches: 9. The CDR3 is made up of 15 amino acids. CDR3 loop: CASSPGQAGGETQYF. The DNA for the CDR3 is TGTGCCAGCAGCCCGGGCCAGGCGGGGGGAGAGACCCAGTACTTC.

V is TRBV29-1 and J is TRBJ2-1; either TRBD1 or TRBD2 may fit D (5 bases each). With 8 bases removed from V and 4 bases from J, the gap between germline ends came to 18 bases. CDR1 is SQVTM and CDR2 is ANQGSEA in the germline V gene. The CDR3 has 14 amino acids. CDR3 sequence reads: CSLASGTGYNEQFF. The CDR3 nucleotides read TGCAGCCTCGCTTCCGGGACGGGTTACAATGAGCAGTTCTTC.

This chain's CDR3 is CASSLGGTLYNEQFF. The CDR3 nucleotides read TGCGCCAGCAGCTTGGGCGGGACACTATACAATGAGCAGTTCTTC. The chain carries TRBV5-1 and TRBJ2-1; tentatively, D is TRBD1 or TRBD2 (6 bases each). Germline loops: CDR1 SGHRS, CDR2 YFSETQ. Deletions cut 0 bases from V and 4 bases from J, with 11 bases between. The CDR3 is 15 amino acids.

The chain combines TRBV6-5 with TRBJ1-1; 7 bases agree with TRBD1. This CDR3 comprises 15 residues. J lost 6 bases, V lost 7 bases, and 14 bases had no gene match. The V gene's germline CDR1 is MNHEY and CDR2 SVGAGI. The CDR3 loop is CASKLSRQGWPEAFF. DNA of the CDR3: TGTGCCAGCAAGTTATCGCGACAGGGCTGGCCTGAAGCTTTCTTT.

This chain links TRBV5-1 with TRBJ2-3, with 7 bases matching TRBD2. The CDR3 runs to 14 residues. With V trimmed by 3 bases and J by 6 bases, 7 bases remained unmatched. Germline V gives CDR1 SGHRS, CDR2 YFSETQ. CDR3 residues: CASSSGTIGDTQYF. For the CDR3, the DNA is TGCGCCAGCAGCTCAGGGACTATAGGCGATACGCAGTATTTT.

J is TRBJ2-2 and V is TRBV29-1; 7 nucleotides line up with TRBD2. CDR1 and CDR2 from the germline V gene are SQVTM and ANQGSEA. The CDR3 is 16 amino acids. V gave up 4 bases and J gave up 0 bases; unmatched junction bases: 8. CDR3 DNA: TGCAGCGTTGGCTCCGGGACTATCGCGAACACCGGGGAGCTGTTTTTT. Translation gives CSVGSGTIANTGELFF.

The chain joins TRBV19 to TRBJ2-7; unclear D gene. Per germline, CDR1 LNHDA and CDR2 SQIVND (reference sequence). Trimming pared 4 bases from V and 2 bases from J, leaving 12 bases between. The CDR3 consists of 14 residues. The CDR3 nucleotides are TGTGCCAGTAGTAGTGACCCGGTAACCTACGAGCAGTACTTC. Translated, it gives CASSSDPVTYEQYF.

V gene TRBV15 combines with J gene TRBJ1-1; D is ambiguous. This CDR3 region has 16 residues. Trimming removed 0 bases at V and 3 bases at J, with 14 bases between. In germline, CDR1 is LNHNV, CDR2 YYDKDF (reference sequence). CDR3 amino acids: CATSRDVGVWDTEAFF. As DNA, the CDR3 is TGTGCCACCAGCAGAGATGTCGGGGTGTGGGACACTGAAGCTTTCTTT.

This chain links TRBV28 with TRBJ1-1; unclear D gene. Per the germline V gene, CDR1 is MDHEN and CDR2 is SYDVKM. The CDR3 consists of 12 residues. With 7 bases removed from V and 2 bases from J, the gap between germline ends came to 8 bases. This CDR3 is CASTLPNTEAFF. CDR3 coding DNA: TGTGCCAGCACCTTGCCCAACACTGAAGCTTTCTTT.

The chain employs TRBV28 and TRBJ1-5; D might be TRBD1 (5 bases). CDR3 length: 14 amino acids. Germline lookup yields CDR1 MDHEN and CDR2 SYDVKM. Between the trimmed V and J ends, which lost 9 bases and 5 bases, there was a span of 17 bases. CDR3 in amino acids: CASQWPGSYQPQHF. CDR3 coding DNA: TGTGCCAGTCAGTGGCCAGGGTCGTATCAGCCCCAGCATTTT.

The chain joins TRBV7-2 to TRBJ2-1; D perhaps matches TRBD1 (7 bases). Trimming cost V 6 bases and J 8 bases, with 20 bases left between them. Germline V gene data show CDR1 as SGHTA and CDR2 as FQGNSA. This CDR3 has 15 residues. CDR3 loop: CASRNRAQGGYEQFF. CDR3 DNA sequence: TGTGCCAGCAGAAACCGGGCCCAGGGGGGATATGAGCAGTTCTTC.

The J gene is TRBJ2-7, the V gene TRBV11-2; TRBD1 is a possible D gene (5 bases). V dropped 3 bases and J dropped 4 bases, with 16 bases sitting between them. Germline values: CDR1 SGHAT, CDR2 FQNNGV. The CDR3 runs 15 residues. The CDR3 DNA sequence: TGTGCCAGCAGCTTCATTAACAGGAGAACATACGAGCAGTACTTC. Translated: CASSFINRRTYEQYF.

This clone was seen just once. This chain connects TRBV14 to TRBJ1-1, with 7 bases aligning to TRBD1. Germline CDR1 reads SGHDN; CDR2 reads FVKESK. The CDR3 totals 13 residues. J gave up 11 bases and V 0 bases, and 6 bases lay outside the gene matches. The CDR3 region has the DNA TGTGCCAGCAGCCAAGATAGGGGGCTTGGGGCTTTCTTT. This gives the protein CASSQDRGLGAFF.

V and J are TRBV2 and TRBJ2-7; D unresolved. Trimming cost V 4 bases and J 5 bases, with 6 bases left between them. Germline loops: CDR1 SNHLY, CDR2 FYNNEI. The CDR3 length is 11 residues. The CDR3 DNA reads TGTGCCAGCAGTGTGGATGACGAGCAGTACTTC. Protein sequence: CASSVDDEQYF.

This rearrangement joins TRBV4-2 to TRBJ2-1; 10 bases align to TRBD2. The germline V gene encodes CDR1 LGHNA and CDR2 YNFKEQ. J gave up 2 bases and V 4 bases, and 5 bases lay outside the gene matches. This CDR3 has 16 residues. The CDR3 DNA reads TGTGCCAGCAGCCTTAGCGGGGGGCCGACCTACAATGAGCAGTTCTTC. This encodes CASSLSGGPTYNEQFF.